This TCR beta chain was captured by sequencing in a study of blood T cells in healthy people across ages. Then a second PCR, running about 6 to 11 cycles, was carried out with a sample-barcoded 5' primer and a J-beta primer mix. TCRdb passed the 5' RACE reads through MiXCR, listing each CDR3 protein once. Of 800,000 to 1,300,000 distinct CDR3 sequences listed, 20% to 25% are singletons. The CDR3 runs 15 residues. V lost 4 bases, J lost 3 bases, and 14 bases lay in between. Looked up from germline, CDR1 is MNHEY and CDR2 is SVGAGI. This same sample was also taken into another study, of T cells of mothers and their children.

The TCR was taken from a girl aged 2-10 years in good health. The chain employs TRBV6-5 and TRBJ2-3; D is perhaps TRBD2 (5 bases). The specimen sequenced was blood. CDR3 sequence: CASSSARGGTDTQYF. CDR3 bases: TGTGCCAGCAGTTCGGCCCGAGGAGGTACAGATACGCAGTATTTT.